The rows below give T cell receptor beta chains drawn from one sample of a study of blood T cells in healthy people across ages. Via MiXCR, TCRdb re-called the 5' RACE reads, giving one row per CDR3 protein. Among 890,000 or so distinct CDR3 sequences listed, approximately 65% were seen once. Input material: blood. These receptors were collected from a man aged 30-40 years in good health. The CDR3 runs from the conserved cysteine through the conserved F or W. The order of the fields is J gene, V gene, CDR3 protein.

TRBJ2-7,TRBV15,CATSRDRRLEQYF
TRBJ2-1,TRBV5-1,CASSPQGGAYNEQFF
TRBJ1-4,TRBV6-1,CASSEDMGSLNEKLFF
TRBJ1-5,TRBV10-2,CASMPTAVQPQHF
TRBJ2-4,TRBV14,CASSFTGQGIEEQYF
TRBJ2-3,TRBV20-1,CSARDIGTATDTQYF
TRBJ2-5,TRBV3-1,CASSLRGSETQYF
TRBJ1-5,TRBV5-1,CASSPEGQPRHF
TRBJ2-1,TRBV15,CATSRDLEYNEQFF
TRBJ2-1,TRBV5-1,CASTPSWGNGEQFF
TRBJ1-6,TRBV7-2,CASSFSRGPYNSPLHF
TRBJ2-7,TRBV28,CASSSPGQNSYEQYF
TRBJ2-3,TRBV4-3,CASSQPGLAGLTDTQYF
TRBJ2-7,TRBV6-5,CASSPIGAPYEQYF
TRBJ2-7,TRBV7-2,CASSQPALAGGHYEQYF
TRBJ1-1,TRBV5-1,CASSLVFLNTEAFF
TRBJ2-7,TRBV5-1,CASSGGTWTGKMYEQYF
TRBJ2-5,TRBV27,CASSLGALGIETQYF
TRBJ2-6,TRBV2,CASSKTQGPSGANVLTF
TRBJ1-2,TRBV10-2,CAITRTGTGVRDGYTF
TRBJ2-5,TRBV27,CASSRAGGSQETQYF